This T cell receptor beta chain was sequenced during a study of T-cell memory formation after mild COVID-19 (dated by TCRdb to 2020 to 2023). For the study in its entirety: TCR sequence clusters from the two donors were largely donor specific. T-cell clones expanding and contracting after mild COVID-19 in a couple of donors were tracked by longitudinal TCRalpha and TCRbeta repertoire sequencing. Two young, previously healthy adult volunteers made up the cohort, one male and one female.

Study-level results and caveats: Some responding clones were detected in pre-infection memory, suggesting pre-existing cross-reactive memory T cells joined the SARS-CoV-2 response. Clones that contracted from day 15 to 85 showed balanced CD4/CD8 phenotypes, whereas a second wave of clones that expanded from day 15 to 37 leaned towards CD4+. Contracting CD4+ clones were found mainly in CM and EM memory subsets, while CD8+ clones were enriched in EMRA. Only two mild cases were covered by the study, and larger cohorts that include severe cases with pre-infection samples were considered necessary. Whether the second-wave clones peaking on day 37 were SARS-CoV-2 specific was not confirmed.

The junction carries 14 bases between V and J, which are trimmed by 2 bases and 4 bases respectively. The germline V gene encodes CDR1 SGDLS and CDR2 YYNGEE. There are 15 amino acids in the CDR3, from cysteine to phenylalanine inclusive. Here the CDR3 DNA is all that survives: 45 bases in frame from base 1. The listed sequencing device is Illumina NovaSeq 6000. TCRalpha and TCRbeta cDNA libraries were built by 5'RACE with constant-segment primers, adding sample barcodes and unique molecular identifiers. Trizol reagent was used to extract RNA from every sample. Amplification of the libraries took two PCR steps, and the second step added a second sample barcode plus Illumina TruSeq adapters. Libraries were sequenced on an Illumina NovaSeq with 2 x 150 bp paired-end reads. Per the original workflow: With migec v1.2.7, reads were demultiplexed and then collapsed into UMI-guided consensus sequences. Using mixcr v2.1.11, UMI consensuses were aligned to TRA and TRB V and J templates and then assembled into clonotypes. A clonotype was counted as expanded or contracted only if both edgeR and NoisET called the change significant, with noise models trained on biological replicates. For edgeR calls, the cutoffs were a false discovery rate-adjusted p below 0.01 and a log2 fold-change threshold of 1. PCA with hierarchical clustering of max-normalized trajectories of the 1000 most abundant clonotypes was used as exploratory dynamics analysis. Each responding clone was given a CD4 or CD8 phenotype based on the CD4+ and CD8+ repertoires, which had been sequenced separately. TCRdb applied fastp at Q25 and MiXCR to the public reads, then kept only in-frame beta chains. Rows are unified per CDR3 protein, each entry keeping the most common DNA and genes. The V and J calls were determined by TCRdb, not by the authors. The sample data list tens of thousands of distinct CDR3 sequences, and about 30% of these were observed just once. The ten largest clones add up to 35% to 45% of the sample.

Ficoll-Paque density gradient centrifugation was the method used to isolate PBMCs. This clonotype was seen more than once but under ten times. The target of this receptor is not known. No clone much larger than this one lies a single base away; base qualities are absent. Rearrangement joined TRBV9 to TRBJ2-3; tentative D gene TRBD1, with 6 bases matching. Sequenced input: PBMCs or a T cell subset sorted from them (not recorded which). The source is a man younger than 30 who had mild COVID-19 (a few samples of this study predate the infection). The sample titles of this study are shuffled in the database, so cell type and time point are left out; the donor was told from shared clones. The bases read TGTGCCAGCAGCGTTACAGGGCTGTCAGCAGATACGCAGTATTTT. Translated, it reads CASSVTGLSADTQYF.